What follows are 32 T cell receptor beta chains derived from one specimen sequenced in a study of T cell repertoires in ileal Crohn's disease. Sequenced by immunoSEQ multiplex PCR; TCRdb stores in-frame clones only, minus some. The data hold about 16,000 clones, with around 88% observed a single time. The sequenced sample consisted of ileal tissue. Every receptor here comes from an adult with Crohn's disease.

The rearrangement links TRBV6-1 to TRBJ1-5; TRBD1 agrees at 10 bases. The germline V gene encodes CDR1 MNHNS and CDR2 SASEGT. With 6 bases clipped from V and 3 bases from J, the junction kept 5 bases outside the gene matches. The CDR3 spans 15 residues. The DNA of the CDR3 is TGTGCCAGCAGAGCGGGACAGGGGAACAATCAGCCCCAGCATTTT. This sequence encodes CASRAGQGNNQPQHF.

This chain uses TRBV7-3 with TRBJ2-5; 10 positions agree with TRBD2. The junction had 8 bases not matched to a gene; V was cut back by 2 bases and J by 5 bases. From germline, CDR1 is SGHTA and CDR2 FQGTGA. The CDR3 length is 16 residues. The CDR3 spells CASSLGSSGSRETQYF. The CDR3 nucleotides are TGTGCCAGCAGCTTAGGTTCTAGCGGGAGTAGGGAGACCCAGTACTTC.

The chain employs TRBV2 and TRBJ2-3, with 9 bases that match TRBD2. V was clipped by 9 bases and J by 5 bases; unmatched bases: 3. Germline CDR1 reads SNHLY; CDR2 reads FYNNEI. The CDR3 length is 12 residues. The CDR3 spells CARNSGGDTQYF. The CDR3, as DNA: TGTGCCAGAAATAGCGGGGGAGATACGCAGTATTTT. Full variable domain (rest looked up from reference TRBV2 and TRBJ2-3): EPEVTQTPSHQVTQMGQEVILRCVPISNHLYFYWYRQILGQKVEFLVSFYNNEISEKSEIFDDQFSVERPDGSNFTLKIRSTKLEDSAMYFCARNSGGDTQYFGPGTRLTVL.

The rearrangement uses TRBV28 and TRBJ2-7, with D maybe TRBD1 (5 bases). Germline assignment: CDR1 MDHEN and CDR2 SYDVKM. Trimming stripped 6 bases from V and 3 bases from J, with 9 bases between. The CDR3 consists of 12 residues. The CDR3 bases are TGTGCCAGCAGAAGGGGCAACTACGAGCAGTACTTC. It encodes CASRRGNYEQYF.

V usage is TRBV23-1 and J usage is TRBJ1-4; the match to TRBD1 covers 9 bases. TRBV23-1 is reported as an ORF; its role is uncertain. The CDR3 is 14 residues long. J lost 8 bases, V lost 7 bases, and 8 bases had no gene match. The CDR3 is CASTATGGNEKLFF. The CDR3 DNA sequence: TGCGCCAGCACCGCGACAGGGGGTAACGAAAAACTGTTTTTT.

This clone was seen more than once but under ten times. V and J are TRBV9 and TRBJ2-1; TRBD2 might be the D (6 bases). V lost 3 bases and J lost 6, with 13 bases in between. The germline CDR1 and CDR2 sequences are SGDLS and YYNGEE. The length of the CDR3 is 14 residues. This CDR3 is CASSESGTSNEQFF. The DNA of the CDR3 is TGTGCCAGCAGCGAATCCGGGACTTCCAATGAGCAGTTCTTC.

This rearrangement joins TRBV9 to TRBJ1-1; unclear D gene. Germline V CDR1 and CDR2: SGDLS, YYNGEE. CDR3 length: 13 amino acids. V shed 1 base and J shed 5 bases, with 9 bases lying between them. In DNA form, the CDR3 reads TGTGCCAGCAGCGTAAGTTGGGAGACTGAAGCTTTCTTT. Translating gives CASSVSWETEAFF. Drawing the rest from reference TRBV9 and TRBJ1-1, the complete variable domain is DSGVTQTPKHLITATGQRVTLRCSPRSGDLSVYWYQQSLDQGLQFLIQYYNGEERAKGNILERFSAQQFPDLHSELNLSSLELGDSALYFCASSVSWETEAFFGQGTRLTVV.

The chain joins TRBV7-2 to TRBJ2-5, with unresolved D. The germline V gene encodes CDR1 SGHTA and CDR2 FQGNSA. The V gene lost 5 bases and the J gene lost 1 base, with 8 bases spanning the gap. This CDR3 spans 13 amino acids. CDR3 protein: CASSAMSQETQYF. CDR3 DNA sequence: TGTGCCAGCAGCGCCATGAGCCAAGAGACCCAGTACTTC.

The chain joins TRBV2 to TRBJ1-5, with 7 bases matching TRBD1. This CDR3 region has 17 residues. Losses at the gene ends were 8 bases for V and 0 bases for J; bases not matched to a gene: 13. Germline V gives CDR1 SNHLY, CDR2 FYNNEI. Here the CDR3 DNA reads TGTGCCAGCCAGGGGGGACTTATAGATTATAGCAATCAGCCCCAGCATTTT. Protein: CASQGGLIDYSNQPQHF.

The CDR3 loop reads CASSAGEVETQYF. The CDR3 DNA reads TGTGCCAGCTCGGCGGGAGAGGTGGAGACCCAGTACTTC. This chain connects TRBV18 to TRBJ2-5; 7 bases agree with TRBD2. V shed 6 bases and J 5 bases; nucleotides not matched to a gene: 6. The CDR3 has 13 residues. Germline values: CDR1 KGHSH, CDR2 LQKENI.

The gene calls are TRBV5-1 and TRBJ1-5; TRBD1 matches 9 bases. The CDR3 spans 16 residues. Germline lookup yields CDR1 SGHRS and CDR2 YFSETQ. Trimming at V came to 4 bases and at J to 5 bases, leaving 10 bases not matched to a gene. CDR3 amino acids: CASSPGPGQGYQPQHF. CDR3 in DNA: TGCGCCAGCAGCCCCGGCCCCGGACAGGGGTATCAGCCCCAGCATTTT. The full variable domain, in which reference TRBV5-1 and TRBJ1-5 provide the parts outside the CDR3, is KAGVTQTPRYLIKTRGQQVTLSCSPISGHRSVSWYQQTPGQGLQFLFEYFSETQRNKGNFPGRFSGRQFSNSRSEMNVSTLELGDSALYLCASSPGPGQGYQPQHFGDGTRLSIL.

The rearrangement joins TRBV6-6 to TRBJ2-7, with TRBD2 matching 10 bases. CDR3 length equals 14 residues. J lost 5 bases, V lost 6 bases, and 7 bases had no gene match. The germline V gene encodes CDR1 MNHNY and CDR2 SVGAGI (reference sequence). The CDR3 coding sequence is TGTGCCAGCAGAGCGGGAGGGCCGCTGCACGAGCAGTACTTC. Translation gives CASRAGGPLHEQYF.

V gene TRBV10-3 combines with J gene TRBJ2-7; TRBD1 might be the D (6 bases). Trimming cost V 8 bases and J 4 bases, with 9 bases left between them. Germline CDR1 is ENHRY and CDR2 is SYGVKD. This CDR3 region has 11 residues. The CDR3 protein is CAIATGYEQYF. CDR3 coding DNA: TGTGCCATCGCCACAGGGTACGAGCAGTACTTC.

V usage is TRBV7-8 and J usage is TRBJ2-7; D gene uncertain. V shed 1 base and J shed 3 bases, with 10 bases lying between them. The germline CDR1 and CDR2 sequences are SGHVS and FQNEAQ. The CDR3 covers 14 residues. The CDR3 loop is CASSLGAALYEQYF. The CDR3 region has the DNA TGTGCCAGCAGCTTAGGGGCAGCTCTCTACGAGCAGTACTTC.

The rearrangement joins TRBV6-5 to TRBJ2-7, with D perhaps TRBD2 (6 bases). The CDR3 covers 15 residues. Germline values: CDR1 MNHEY, CDR2 SVGAGI. The V end was cut by 2 bases, the J end by 4 bases, with 15 bases between. The CDR3 protein is CASSYALANIYEQYF. In DNA, the CDR3 is TGTGCCAGCAGTTACGCGCTAGCGAATATTTACGAGCAGTACTTC.

V is TRBV19 and J is TRBJ1-2; a possible D gene is TRBD1 (5 bases). CDR1 and CDR2 (germline): LNHDA, SQIVND (reference sequence). V lost 2 bases, J lost 0 bases, and 16 bases lay in between. The CDR3 sequence is 17 residues long. In nucleotides, the CDR3 is TGTGCCAGTAGTATATACACAGGCCCCGCAGCTAACTATGGCTACACCTTC. It specifies CASSIYTGPAANYGYTF.

J is TRBJ2-3 and V is TRBV7-6; TRBD1 matches at 8 bases. V lost 5 bases, J lost 3 bases, and 10 bases stayed unmatched. The germline V gene has CDR1 SGHVS and CDR2 FNYEAQ. The CDR3 is 16 amino acids. This chain's CDR3 is CASSPGQGWGTDTQYF. The CDR3, as DNA: TGTGCCAGCAGCCCAGGACAGGGATGGGGAACAGATACGCAGTATTTT.

The chain recombines TRBV7-8 with TRBJ1-2; D might be TRBD1 (6 bases). CDR3 length: 14 amino acids. Germline V lookup: CDR1 SGHVS, CDR2 FQNEAQ. V dropped 0 bases and J dropped 6 bases, with 11 bases sitting between them. The CDR3 protein is CASSLAQGRDGYTF. CDR3 coding DNA: TGTGCCAGCAGCTTAGCCCAGGGGAGGGATGGCTACACCTTC.

V usage is TRBV19 and J usage is TRBJ1-5; 10 positions agree with TRBD1. Germline V gives CDR1 LNHDA, CDR2 SQIVND (reference sequence). J lost 4 bases, V lost 5 bases, and 17 bases had no gene match. The CDR3 sequence is 19 residues long. The CDR3 spells CASSRGSGTGEIGNQPQHF. In DNA form, the CDR3 reads TGTGCCAGTAGTCGGGGATCCGGGACAGGGGAAATCGGGAATCAGCCCCAGCATTTT.

This rearrangement joins TRBV27 to TRBJ2-1, with 9 bases that match TRBD2. Germline values: CDR1 MNHEY, CDR2 SMNVEV (reference sequence). This CDR3 region has 14 residues. With V trimmed by 8 bases and J by 7 bases, 9 bases remained unmatched. CDR3 sequence: CASRAGTSYNEQFF. The CDR3 nucleotides read TGTGCCAGCCGGGCCGGGACTAGCTATAATGAGCAGTTCTTC.

V is TRBV9 and J is TRBJ2-2; D is undetermined. Looked up from germline, CDR1 is SGDLS and CDR2 is YYNGEE. The CDR3 runs 13 residues. V was pared by 6 bases and J by 4 bases, with 10 bases between. The chain's CDR3 is CASNQAFTGELFF. CDR3 nucleotide sequence: TGTGCCAGCAACCAAGCTTTCACCGGGGAGCTGTTTTTT.

The rearrangement uses TRBV6-6 and TRBJ2-7, with D unclear. Germline V gene sequence: CDR1 MNHNY, CDR2 SVGAGI (reference sequence). Trimming took off 6 bases at V and 3 bases at J, with 6 bases between the two ends. The CDR3 spans 11 residues. Written as DNA, the CDR3 is TGTGCCAGCAGCCTATACTACGAGCAGTACTTC. It is translated as CASSLYYEQYF.

The chain couples TRBV6-5 to TRBJ1-5, with 8 bases identical to TRBD1. The CDR3 extends over 13 amino acids. Looked up from germline, CDR1 is MNHEY and CDR2 is SVGAGI. Trimming at V came to 2 bases and at J to 13 bases, leaving 7 bases not matched to a gene. The CDR3 DNA is TGTGCCAGCAGTTACCTGCGACAGGGGCTACAGCATTTT. Translated, it gives CASSYLRQGLQHF.

The gene calls are TRBV4-2 and TRBJ1-1, with 7 bases fitting TRBD1. Germline values: CDR1 LGHNA, CDR2 YNFKEQ. Trimming at V came to 4 bases and at J to 1 base, leaving 6 bases not matched to a gene. This CDR3 comprises 15 residues. The CDR3 reads CASSPYYRGNTEAFF. The CDR3, as DNA: TGTGCCAGCAGCCCGTATTACAGGGGGAACACTGAAGCTTTCTTT.

The chain has TRBV4-2 and TRBJ2-7; 9 bases align to TRBD1. This CDR3 has 16 amino acids. Trimming removed 1 base from V and 1 base from J; junction bases left unmatched: 5. Germline CDR1 LGHNA, CDR2 YNFKEQ. This CDR3 reads CASSQVGGTGSYEQYF. The CDR3 DNA follows: TGTGCCAGCAGCCAAGTGGGGGGGACAGGGTCCTACGAGCAGTACTTC.

The chain links TRBV6-1 to TRBJ1-5; TRBD1 agrees at 8 bases. After removal of 6 bases from V and 3 bases from J, the junction contained 7 bases not matched to a gene. From germline, CDR1 is MNHNS and CDR2 SASEGT. The CDR3 spans 15 residues. The CDR3 coding sequence is TGTGCCAGCAGGAAGGACAGGGATTACAATCAGCCCCAGCATTTT. It is translated as CASRKDRDYNQPQHF.

The CDR3: CASSDSGGDTGELFF. The DNA for the CDR3 is TGTGCCAGCAGTGACTCAGGGGGCGACACCGGGGAGCTGTTTTTT. The V gene is TRBV6-4, the J gene TRBJ2-2; 7 nucleotides line up with TRBD1. Germline assignment: CDR1 MRHNA and CDR2 SNTAGT. This CDR3 has 15 residues. The junction had 1 base not matched to a gene; V was cut back by 0 bases and J by 3 bases.

For this clone: Sequence at one end of the junction differs from germline and may be a read error. The rearrangement joins TRBV18 to TRBJ2-2; D perhaps matches TRBD1 (5 bases). There are 13 residues in the CDR3. Germline CDR1 is KGHSH and CDR2 is LQKENI. The CDR3 loop is CASLPSRAGELFF. The CDR3 DNA is TGTGCCAGCTTACCATCCAGGGCCGGGGAGCTGTTTTTT.

The chain links TRBV10-1 to TRBJ1-1; 8 nucleotides align to TRBD1. Trimming cost V 0 bases and J 5 bases; bases outside gene matches: 5. CDR1 WNHNN and CDR2 SYGVQD come from the germline V gene (reference sequence). The CDR3 runs to 15 residues. The CDR3, as DNA: TGCGCCAGCAGTGAGTCGGCCAGGGGGCTTACTGAAGCTTTCTTT. Residues: CASSESARGLTEAFF.

This chain uses TRBV15 with TRBJ2-1; possibly TRBD1 for D (5 bases). The CDR3 runs to 19 residues. Deletions cut 0 bases from V and 0 bases from J, with 18 bases between. Germline V gene sequence: CDR1 LNHNV, CDR2 YYDKDF (reference sequence). The CDR3 here is CATSRDWGSGRASYNEQFF. The CDR3 nucleotides are TGTGCCACCAGCAGAGATTGGGGTAGTGGCAGGGCCTCCTACAATGAGCAGTTCTTC.

This chain uses TRBV10-3 with TRBJ2-3; the match to TRBD2 covers 8 bases. Germline lookup yields CDR1 ENHRY and CDR2 SYGVKD. With V trimmed by 0 bases and J by 2 bases, 10 bases remained unmatched. This CDR3 region has 18 residues. CDR3 amino acids: CAISESVFTGGTTDTQYF. CDR3 coding DNA: TGTGCCATCAGTGAGTCGGTTTTTACGGGAGGGACCACAGATACGCAGTATTTT.

The rearrangement uses TRBV5-1 and TRBJ1-4, with a tentative D call TRBD1 (6 bases). This CDR3 comprises 19 residues. Trimming stripped 0 bases from V and 8 bases from J, with 26 bases between. The germline CDR1 and CDR2 sequences are SGHRS and YFSETQ. This CDR3 reads CASSLATLATGRGFEKLFF. As DNA, the CDR3 is TGCGCCAGCAGCTTGGCCACCCTGGCGACAGGACGTGGTTTCGAAAAACTGTTTTTT.